Listed below are T cell receptor beta chains from one sample, sequenced in a study of blood T cell repertoires in COVID-19. The protocol was immunoSEQ multiplex PCR, while the TCRdb copy is restricted to in-frame clones and leaves out a portion. The repertoire holds approximately 150,000 clones, approximately 80% seen once, with around 8.4% in the top ten. What was sequenced was peripheral blood. The receptor set was obtained from a human donor in a cohort sampled during active COVID-19. Both conserved end residues are part of each CDR3. D genes are given only for firm matches. Clone size is shown for a subset of rows, as once, few, many or a class of expanded clone.

cdr3_nt	cdr3_aa	d_call	clone_size	v_call	j_call	cdr3_length
TGTGCCAGCAGCCAAAAAGGGGTCGATACGCAGTATTTT	CASSQKGVDTQYF	-	-	TRBV3-1/TRBV3-2	TRBJ2-3	13
TGTGCCAGCAGCTTGGGGGGACAGGGCGTAGATACGCAGTATTTT	CASSLGGQGVDTQYF	TRBD1	-	TRBV5-6	TRBJ2-3	15
TGTGCCAGCTGGGCCACGGGACTAGCGGGAGGATTTCAGTACTTC	CASWATGLAGGFQYF	TRBD2	-	TRBV28	TRBJ2-4	15
TGTGCCAGCAGCTCGAGGACTAGCGGAGATACGCAGTATTTT	CASSSRTSGDTQYF	TRBD2	-	TRBV5-6	TRBJ2-3	14
TGTGCCAGCAGTTTATTTGGACAGGGAATGAGTTCACCCCTCCACTTT	CASSLFGQGMSSPLHF	TRBD1	-	TRBV27	TRBJ1-6	16
TGTGCCAGCTCACCACCGTCTCGCGGGACTGGCTACGAGCAGTACTTC	CASSPPSRGTGYEQYF	-	-	TRBV18	TRBJ2-7	16
TGTGCCAGCAGCTTTTACCGGGACAGGGGGCCGATCTCTGGAAACACCATATATTTT	CASSFYRDRGPISGNTIYF	TRBD1	-	TRBV7-3	TRBJ1-3	19
TGTGCCAGCAGCCCCTCGACAGTAGCAGAGACCCAGTACTTC	CASSPSTVAETQYF	-	-	TRBV7-2	TRBJ2-5	14
TGCGCCAGCACCTCCGGGACAGGGTTCTACGAGCAGTACTTC	CASTSGTGFYEQYF	TRBD1	-	TRBV5-1	TRBJ2-7	14
TGTGCCAGTAGGCGCGAGGCGGGAGAGGCTAGGAATGAGCAGTTCTTC	CASRREAGEARNEQFF	TRBD2	-	TRBV19	TRBJ2-1	16
TGTGCCACCAGTGGGACAGGAAAGGGGAACACTGAAGCTTTCTTT	CATSGTGKGNTEAFF	TRBD1	-	TRBV24-1	TRBJ1-1	15
TGTGCCAGCAGTTACGCTAGCGGGAGGGCGGGGGAGCTGTTTTTT	CASSYASGRAGELFF	TRBD2	few	TRBV6-5	TRBJ2-2	15
TGCGCCAGCAGCCAAATCCAAGAGACCCAGTACTTC	CASSQIQETQYF	-	once	TRBV5-1	TRBJ2-5	12
TGTGCCAGCAGCCCGGGACAGGGTCCTTACGAGCAGTACTTC	CASSPGQGPYEQYF	TRBD1	-	TRBV5-4	TRBJ2-7	14
TGTGCCATCAGTGGGGGGGGCGGAGGTTACGAGCAGTACTTC	CAISGGGGGYEQYF	-	-	TRBV10-3	TRBJ2-7	14
TGTGCCAGCAGTTCCCTCGGACAGAACACTGAAGCTTTCTTT	CASSSLGQNTEAFF	-	-	TRBV6-2/TRBV6-3	TRBJ1-1	14
TGCGCCAGCAGCCAAGTCGTAGCGGGAGGTTTTAATGAGCAGTTCTTC	CASSQVVAGGFNEQFF	TRBD2	-	TRBV4-1	TRBJ2-1	16
TGTGCCAGCAGCCTTATAGCGGGACGGTTTATCTCCTACAATGAGCAGTTCTTC	CASSLIAGRFISYNEQFF	TRBD2	once	TRBV2	TRBJ2-1	18
TGTGCCAGTAGCCTCCTAGGGCGGGCAGGACTTGAAGCTTTCTTT	CASSLLGRAGLEAFF	-	-	TRBV19	TRBJ1-1	15
TGTGCCAGCTCACCACAAAGGGGGACAGGAGCCTACAATGAGCAGTTCTTC	CASSPQRGTGAYNEQFF	TRBD1	-	TRBV18	TRBJ2-1	17
TGTGCCAGCAGCAAAGGTCCGGAGGGGGGGACGAACACCGGGGAGCTGTTTTTT	CASSKGPEGGTNTGELFF	-	-	TRBV21-1	TRBJ2-2	18
TGTGCCAGCAGCAGGACAGGTGAAGCTTTCTTT	CASSRTGEAFF	TRBD1	-	TRBV5-6	TRBJ1-1	11